This TCR beta chain was captured by sequencing in a study of glioma-infiltrating T cells. TCR alpha and beta CDR3 regions were amplified from RNA using iRepertoire nested multiplex PCR. TCRdb passed the multiplex PCR reads through MiXCR, listing each CDR3 protein once. The repertoire holds approximately 190,000 distinct CDR3 sequences, 25% to 35% seen once, with roughly 21% in the top ten. This clonotype appeared once. This may be a read error, as it is one base from a much larger clone. The CDR3 totals 15 residues. CDR1 and CDR2 from the germline V gene are SGHVS and FNYEAQ. The sequenced sample consisted of glioma tissue, nonneoplastic brain tissue, or PBMCs (not recorded which). The genes are TRBV7-6 and TRBJ2-7; D might be TRBD2 (5 bases). This sequence was found in a human donor with low-grade glioma or glioblastoma, undergoing nonglioma brain surgery, or in good health (not recorded which). The chain's CDR3 is CASSQDGGPSNEQYF. For the CDR3, the DNA is TGCGCCAGCAGCCAAGATGGCGGGCCCAGCAATGAGCAGTACTTC.